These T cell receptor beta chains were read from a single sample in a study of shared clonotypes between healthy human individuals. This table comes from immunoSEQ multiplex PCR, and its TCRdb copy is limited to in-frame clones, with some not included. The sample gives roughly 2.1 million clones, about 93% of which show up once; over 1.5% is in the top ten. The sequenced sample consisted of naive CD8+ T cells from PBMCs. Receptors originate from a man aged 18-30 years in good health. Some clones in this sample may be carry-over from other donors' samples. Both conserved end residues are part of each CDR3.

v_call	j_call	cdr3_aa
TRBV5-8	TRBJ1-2	CASSLALGTNYGYTF
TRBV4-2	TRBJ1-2	CASSQDSIGQYGYTF
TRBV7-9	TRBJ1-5	CASSLISPAGNQPQHF
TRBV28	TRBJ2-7	CASSLLDPTREQYF
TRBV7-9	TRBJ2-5	CASQDRSTFQETQYF
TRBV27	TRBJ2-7	CASSVDRGSSYEQYF
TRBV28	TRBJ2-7	CASSPYYEQYF
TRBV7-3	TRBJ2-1	CASSHPVGSASGRSWRYNEQFF
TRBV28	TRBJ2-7	CASEFGGSEQYF
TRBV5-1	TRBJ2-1	CASSSTRLVRSSYNEQFF
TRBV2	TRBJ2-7	CASSTLAGGTYEQYF
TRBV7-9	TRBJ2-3	CASSALWDRGSTDTQYF
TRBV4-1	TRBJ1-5	CASSQVAGNQPQHF
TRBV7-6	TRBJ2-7	CASSLVLAGHEQYF
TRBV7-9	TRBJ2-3	CASSATSGGSTDTQYF
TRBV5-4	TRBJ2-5	CASSLEAREETQYF
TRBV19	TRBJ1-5	CASSIPYREKNQPQHF
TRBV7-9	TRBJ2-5	CASSSAQDFETQYF
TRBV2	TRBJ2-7	CASSAGTRDYEQYF
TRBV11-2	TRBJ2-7	CASSLAPGYEQYF
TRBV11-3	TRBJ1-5	CASRTGTGGAGGNQPQHF
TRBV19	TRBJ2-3	CASTGGRADTQYF
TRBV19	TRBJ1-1	CASSPRGRSEAFF
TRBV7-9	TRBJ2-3	CASSLRLEDTQYF
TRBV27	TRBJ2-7	CASSSIAGRGYEQYF
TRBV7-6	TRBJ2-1	CASSLAGADEQFF
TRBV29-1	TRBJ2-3	CSVEGASGSVTDTQYF
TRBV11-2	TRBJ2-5	CASSLVPTIGETQYF
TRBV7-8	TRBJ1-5	CASSSARQGSNQPQHF
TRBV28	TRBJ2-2	CASRRDSNTGELFF
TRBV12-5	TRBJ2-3	CAGARRSTDTQYF
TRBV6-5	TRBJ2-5	CASSYRLAGSQETQYF
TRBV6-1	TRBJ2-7	CASSERVAGVIGSSYEQYF
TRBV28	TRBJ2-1	CASSLGQGWIGQFF
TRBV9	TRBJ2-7	CASSVGGSGIGEQYF
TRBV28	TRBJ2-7	CASSAPGQAYEQYF
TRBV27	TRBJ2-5	CASSPLPAGEVKKTQYF
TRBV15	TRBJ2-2	CATRRGASGTGELFF
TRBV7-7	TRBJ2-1	CASSLGLPGSYNEQFF
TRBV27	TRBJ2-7	CASSPGDSYEQYF
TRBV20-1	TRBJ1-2	CSAHESYGYTF
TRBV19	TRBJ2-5	CATREQETQYF
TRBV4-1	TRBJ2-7	CASSQDPSSGYEQYF
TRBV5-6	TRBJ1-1	CASSHYGQGSWDTEAFF
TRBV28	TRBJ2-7	CASSLVAGGIFHYEQYF
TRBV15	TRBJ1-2	CATSTTFDDGYTF
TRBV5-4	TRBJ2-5	CASSFRGEQETQYF
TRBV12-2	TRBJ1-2	CASRLTGDGDGYTF
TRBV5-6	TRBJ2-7	CASSLPFPYEQYF
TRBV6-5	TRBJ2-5	CASSWGEGAETQYF
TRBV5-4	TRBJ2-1	CASSFAEDEQFF
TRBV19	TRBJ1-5	CASTLTGASNQPQHF